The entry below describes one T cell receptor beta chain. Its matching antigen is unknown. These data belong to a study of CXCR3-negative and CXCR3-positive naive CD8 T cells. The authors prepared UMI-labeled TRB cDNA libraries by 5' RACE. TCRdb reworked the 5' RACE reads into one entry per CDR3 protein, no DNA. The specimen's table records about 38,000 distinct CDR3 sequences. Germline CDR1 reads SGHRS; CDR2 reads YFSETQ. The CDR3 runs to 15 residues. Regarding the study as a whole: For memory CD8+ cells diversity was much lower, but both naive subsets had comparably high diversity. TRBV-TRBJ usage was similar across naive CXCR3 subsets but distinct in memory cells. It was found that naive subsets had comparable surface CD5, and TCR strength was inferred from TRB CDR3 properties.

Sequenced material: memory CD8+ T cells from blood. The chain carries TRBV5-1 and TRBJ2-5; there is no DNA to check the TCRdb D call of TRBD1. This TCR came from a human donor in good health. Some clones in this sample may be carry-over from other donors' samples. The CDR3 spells CASSSRGGQQETQYF.